These T cell receptor beta chains were read from a single sample in a study of blood T cells in healthy people across ages. TCRdb reanalysed the 5' RACE reads using MiXCR and keeps one entry per CDR3 protein. The data hold some 1.4 million distinct CDR3 sequences, with roughly 45% observed a single time. Sequencing was performed on blood. The receptor source for this set is a young woman in good health. The CDR3 runs from the conserved cysteine through the conserved F or W. A D gene is named only where the DNA matches it firmly. Some rows mark clone size as missing; the rest say once, few, many or name a class of expanded clone.

J gene: TRBJ1-5
D gene: .
V gene: TRBV12-3/TRBV12-4
clone size: .
CDR3 DNA: TGTGCCAGCGGTCCAGGCCGGTCTAGCAATCAGCCCCAGCATTTT
CDR3 protein: CASGPGRSSNQPQHF

J gene: TRBJ2-1
D gene: .
V gene: TRBV2
clone size: .
CDR3 DNA: TGTGCCAGCAGTGTTATTGAGCAGTTCTTC
CDR3 protein: CASSVIEQFF

J gene: TRBJ2-1
D gene: TRBD1
V gene: TRBV6-5
clone size: few
CDR3 DNA: TGTGCCAGCAAGTATCGGGGACAGAGCTCCTACAATGAGCAGTTCTTC
CDR3 protein: CASKYRGQSSYNEQFF

J gene: TRBJ2-1
D gene: .
V gene: TRBV7-6
clone size: few
CDR3 DNA: TGTGCCAGCAGCTCCCTGGACGGGTTCTACAATGAGCAGTTCTTC
CDR3 protein: CASSSLDGFYNEQFF

J gene: TRBJ1-5
D gene: .
V gene: TRBV9
clone size: few
CDR3 DNA: TGTGCCAGCAGCGTAGTACGGCAGGTCAATCAGCCCCAGCATTTT
CDR3 protein: CASSVVRQVNQPQHF

J gene: TRBJ2-5
D gene: .
V gene: TRBV14
clone size: few
CDR3 DNA: TGTGCCAGCAGCCAAGTTGTATTCTGGCTAGCCCAAGAGACCCAGTACTTC
CDR3 protein: CASSQVVFWLAQETQYF

J gene: TRBJ1-1
D gene: .
V gene: TRBV20-1
clone size: .
CDR3 DNA: TGCAGTGGCAGATGGCAGCCGAACACTGAAGCTTTCTTT
CDR3 protein: CSGRWQPNTEAFF

J gene: TRBJ1-1
D gene: .
V gene: TRBV5-6
clone size: few
CDR3 DNA: TGTGCCAGCAGCTTAGTGTTAGCCGGTGAAGCTTTCTTT
CDR3 protein: CASSLVLAGEAFF

J gene: TRBJ1-2
D gene: .
V gene: TRBV18
clone size: once
CDR3 DNA: TGTGCCAGCTCACCGTACAGGGCTAACTATGGCTACACCTTC
CDR3 protein: CASSPYRANYGYTF

J gene: TRBJ2-5
D gene: .
V gene: TRBV12-3/TRBV12-4
clone size: .
CDR3 DNA: TGTGCCGGCAGTGGGGGCGGGGGAGAGACCCAGTACTTC
CDR3 protein: CAGSGGGGETQYF

J gene: TRBJ2-5
D gene: .
V gene: TRBV10-3
clone size: .
CDR3 DNA: TGTGCCATCGGAGAGGGCGACCAAGAGACCCAGTACTTC
CDR3 protein: CAIGEGDQETQYF

J gene: TRBJ1-1
D gene: .
V gene: TRBV20-1
clone size: .
CDR3 DNA: TGCAGTGCTAGACTCCCAGGGGAATACACTGAAGCTTTCTTT
CDR3 protein: CSARLPGEYTEAFF

J gene: TRBJ1-4
D gene: .
V gene: TRBV20-1
clone size: few
CDR3 DNA: TGCAGTGCCCTCGTGGTTGAAAAACTGTTTTTT
CDR3 protein: CSALVVEKLFF

J gene: TRBJ2-7
D gene: TRBD1
V gene: TRBV12-3/TRBV12-4
clone size: .
CDR3 DNA: TGTGCCAGCAGGGACACAGGGGACGAGCAGTACTTC
CDR3 protein: CASRDTGDEQYF

J gene: TRBJ1-3
D gene: .
V gene: TRBV4-1
clone size: .
CDR3 DNA: TGCGCCAGCAGCAAAGGGTCTCAGGGCTCAGGAAACACCATATATTTT
CDR3 protein: CASSKGSQGSGNTIYF

J gene: TRBJ2-5
D gene: TRBD2
V gene: TRBV4-1
clone size: few
CDR3 DNA: TGCGCCAGCAGCCAGTATCCGGGACTAGTGAAAGAGACCCAGTACTTC
CDR3 protein: CASSQYPGLVKETQYF

J gene: TRBJ2-1
D gene: TRBD1
V gene: TRBV12-3/TRBV12-4
clone size: .
CDR3 DNA: TGTGCCAGCAGCGGGACAGATGACAATGAGCAGTTCTTC
CDR3 protein: CASSGTDDNEQFF

J gene: TRBJ2-7
D gene: TRBD2
V gene: TRBV6-4
clone size: once
CDR3 DNA: TGTGCCAGCACTGACTGGCGGGGGGTTCCCTCCTACAATGAGCAGTACTTC
CDR3 protein: CASTDWRGVPSYNEQYF

J gene: TRBJ2-3
D gene: TRBD1
V gene: TRBV7-2
clone size: .
CDR3 DNA: TGTGCCAGCAGCCCCCGGACAGGGGGTACGCAGTATTTT
CDR3 protein: CASSPRTGGTQYF

J gene: TRBJ2-2
D gene: .
V gene: TRBV12-3/TRBV12-4
clone size: .
CDR3 DNA: TGTGCCAGCAAACCTCCAGAGCAGGGTAGGGGCGACACCGGGGAGCTGTTTTTT
CDR3 protein: CASKPPEQGRGDTGELFF

J gene: TRBJ2-1
D gene: .
V gene: TRBV4-1
clone size: few
CDR3 DNA: TGCGCCAGCAGCTGGATAGCGGTTCGCTCCTACAATGAGCAGTTCTTC
CDR3 protein: CASSWIAVRSYNEQFF

J gene: TRBJ1-4
D gene: .
V gene: TRBV10-2
clone size: once
CDR3 DNA: TGCGCCAGCAGTGAGGGGACCACAGGGCTGGGGGAAAAACTGTTTTTT
CDR3 protein: CASSEGTTGLGEKLFF

J gene: TRBJ2-1
D gene: TRBD2
V gene: TRBV28
clone size: few
CDR3 DNA: TGTGCCAGCAGTATAGCGGGAGGTTCTAGAAGTGAGCAGTTCTTC
CDR3 protein: CASSIAGGSRSEQFF

J gene: TRBJ2-1
D gene: TRBD2
V gene: TRBV6-5
clone size: few
CDR3 DNA: TGTGCCAGCAGTTACACCCCTCCAGCGGGAGAATTAAATGAGCAGTTCTTC
CDR3 protein: CASSYTPPAGELNEQFF

J gene: TRBJ2-5
D gene: .
V gene: TRBV20-1
clone size: few
CDR3 DNA: TGCAGTGCTAGAGTCGAGGCAACGGAGACCCAGTACTTC
CDR3 protein: CSARVEATETQYF

J gene: TRBJ2-3
D gene: TRBD2
V gene: TRBV2
clone size: few
CDR3 DNA: TGTGCCAGCAGTGAATTTACTAGCGGGACGGCAGATACGCAGTATTTT
CDR3 protein: CASSEFTSGTADTQYF

J gene: TRBJ2-3
D gene: .
V gene: TRBV29-1
clone size: .
CDR3 DNA: TGCAGCGTCAATCCGGGACTTGGGACAGATACGCAGTATTTT
CDR3 protein: CSVNPGLGTDTQYF

J gene: TRBJ2-1
D gene: .
V gene: TRBV5-1
clone size: .
CDR3 DNA: TGCGCCAGCAGCCCAGTATTCAGGCAAGCCCAAGAGACCCAGTTCTTC
CDR3 protein: CASSPVFRQAQETQFF

J gene: TRBJ2-3
D gene: TRBD1
V gene: TRBV20-1
clone size: few
CDR3 DNA: TGCAGTGCCACCGGACAGGCCGGTACAGATACGCAGTATTTT
CDR3 protein: CSATGQAGTDTQYF

J gene: TRBJ1-2
D gene: .
V gene: TRBV28
clone size: few
CDR3 DNA: TGTGCCAGCAGTTCACCCCGGGACAATCGGGACTATGGCTACACCTTC
CDR3 protein: CASSSPRDNRDYGYTF

J gene: TRBJ2-3
D gene: TRBD2
V gene: TRBV9
clone size: many
CDR3 DNA: TGTGCCAGCAGCCGCAGCGGGAGTAGCACAGATACGCAGTATTTT
CDR3 protein: CASSRSGSSTDTQYF

J gene: TRBJ2-1
D gene: .
V gene: TRBV9
clone size: .
CDR3 DNA: TGTGCCAGCAGCCTCCCCGAGGCAGCGGGCGGTGAGCAGTTCTTC
CDR3 protein: CASSLPEAAGGEQFF

J gene: TRBJ1-2
D gene: TRBD1
V gene: TRBV7-9
clone size: .
CDR3 DNA: TGTGCCAGCAGCTTAGGGACAGGGTTGGATCTTGGCTACACCTTC
CDR3 protein: CASSLGTGLDLGYTF

J gene: TRBJ1-1
D gene: .
V gene: TRBV11-2
clone size: .
CDR3 DNA: TGTGCCAGCAGCCCGACAGGAAGAGTGAACACTGAAGCTTTCTTT
CDR3 protein: CASSPTGRVNTEAFF

J gene: TRBJ1-2
D gene: TRBD1
V gene: TRBV12-5
clone size: .
CDR3 DNA: TGTGCTAGTGGTTTCCTCGCCGACAGGGCCGCTAACTATGGCTACACCTTC
CDR3 protein: CASGFLADRAANYGYTF

J gene: TRBJ1-4
D gene: .
V gene: TRBV10-3
clone size: few
CDR3 DNA: TGTGCCATCAGTGAGTCGGAGGGTGGTGTTGCTGAAAAACTGTTTTTT
CDR3 protein: CAISESEGGVAEKLFF

J gene: TRBJ1-1
D gene: .
V gene: TRBV12-3/TRBV12-4
clone size: few
CDR3 DNA: TGTGCCAGCAGCTCCGGGACACTTGAAGCTTTCTTT
CDR3 protein: CASSSGTLEAFF

J gene: TRBJ1-5
D gene: .
V gene: TRBV18
clone size: .
CDR3 DNA: TGTGCCAGCTCACCTGGGGCGCCTCAATTGGGTCAGCCCCAGCATTTT
CDR3 protein: CASSPGAPQLGQPQHF

J gene: TRBJ2-5
D gene: .
V gene: TRBV5-1
clone size: .
CDR3 DNA: TGCGCCAGCAGCCCCTGGGGCAGGGAACAAGAGACCCAGTACTTC
CDR3 protein: CASSPWGREQETQYF

J gene: TRBJ2-5
D gene: .
V gene: TRBV4-2
clone size: many
CDR3 DNA: TGCGCCAGCAGCCAAGGAGGTCAAGAGACCCAGTACTTC
CDR3 protein: CASSQGGQETQYF

J gene: TRBJ2-7
D gene: TRBD1
V gene: TRBV11-1
clone size: .
CDR3 DNA: TGTGCCAGCAGACTTCGACAGGGGGCTAGCGAGCAGTACTTC
CDR3 protein: CASRLRQGASEQYF

J gene: TRBJ2-3
D gene: TRBD2
V gene: TRBV27
clone size: .
CDR3 DNA: TGTGCCAGCAGTCCTCGACTAGCGGGGGGTCTCACAGATACGCAGTATTTT
CDR3 protein: CASSPRLAGGLTDTQYF

J gene: TRBJ1-1
D gene: .
V gene: TRBV7-9
clone size: .
CDR3 DNA: TGTGCCAGCAGCACCCTTCCTCGGGGGGTGGGGAACACTGAAGCTTTCTTT
CDR3 protein: CASSTLPRGVGNTEAFF

J gene: TRBJ2-1
D gene: .
V gene: TRBV28
clone size: few
CDR3 DNA: TGTGCCAGCAGTTTATTTACGAGTGAGCAGTTCTTC
CDR3 protein: CASSLFTSEQFF